This T cell receptor (beta chain) was sequenced in a study of blood T cells in healthy people across ages. Combining a sample-barcoded 5' primer with a J-beta primer mix, a second PCR ran for roughly 6 to 12 cycles. Each CDR3 protein is one row after TCRdb ran MiXCR on the 5' RACE reads. The sample lists fewer than 2 million distinct CDR3 sequences; about two fifths were seen once. Per the germline V gene, CDR1 is SGHTS and CDR2 is YDEGEE. Trimming removed 4 bases from V and 3 bases from J, with 11 bases in between. The CDR3 covers 13 residues. In this sample, this clonotype turned up many times. The sample taken for sequencing was blood. The source of this sequence is a human donor in good health. The chain employs TRBV5-8 and TRBJ2-7; a weak D match, TRBD1 (6 bases). CDR3 loop: CASSLQGVYEQYF. CDR3 coding DNA: TGTGCCAGCAGCCTACAGGGAGTCTACGAGCAGTACTTC.